Listed here is a single T cell receptor beta chain. Its specificity is not known. This specimen belongs to a study of shared clonotypes between healthy human individuals. Naive CD8 cells were CD45RO-negative, positively selected for CCR7, excluding terminally differentiated effector memory CD45RA+ cells. Adult donors, all healthy and HIV-negative, had no recent acute infections or vaccinations. The CDR3 totals 15 residues. V gave up 3 bases and J gave up 1 base, with 12 bases separating them. Germline V gene lookup returns CDR1 MNHEY and CDR2 SMNVEV (reference sequence). Findings and caveats of the study: Only blood was sampled; tissue repertoires likely differ. Rarefaction revealed incomplete sorted-subset sequencing despite large depth.

The assay was carried out at the deep level. Clones were sequenced by immunoSEQ multiplex PCR, and TCRdb holds only the in-frame ones, with some missing. Of 560,000 or so clones detected, approximately 96% appear once; the ten largest clones hold roughly 0.1%. Input material: naive CD8+ T cells sorted from blood. This chain connects TRBV27 to TRBJ2-5, with D possibly being TRBD1 or TRBD2 (5 bases each). The TCR sequence derives from a woman aged 30 to 39 in good health. The CDR3 sequence is CASSFRGPTQETQYF. Here the CDR3 DNA reads TGTGCCAGCAGTTTTCGGGGCCCGACCCAAGAGACCCAGTACTTC.